This TCR beta chain was identified during a study of early T cells in non-severe SARS-CoV-2 infection. Overall study context: Sequencing input comprised bulk RNA from unsorted whole blood; chain pairing was not available.

This clonotype was detected ten times or more. Germline values: CDR1 SEHNR, CDR2 FQNEAQ (reference sequence). Trimming took 7 bases from V and 8 from J, leaving 14 bases between them. This CDR3 is built from 13 residues. A single record per CDR3 protein comes from TCRdb applying MiXCR to the 5' RACE reads. The sample holds approximately 40,000 distinct CDR3 sequences, approximately 8.9% seen once. Source material: whole blood. The chain uses TRBV7-9 and TRBJ2-2, with D unresolved. This receptor was obtained from an adult who was a healthcare worker with PCR-confirmed SARS-CoV-2 infection or an uninfected control (not recorded which). CDR3 nucleotide sequence: TGTGCCAGCAACACTGGACCGAGAGGGGAGCTGTTTTTT. This sequence encodes CASNTGPRGELFF.